One and the same sample provided the 8 T cell receptor beta chains below, sequenced in a study of control samples from healthy donors and cancer patients. Some clones are missing from TCRdb's copy, which holds only in-frame ones; the method was immunoSEQ multiplex PCR. The sample includes more than 100,000 clones, roughly 92% of them seen just once. Specimen: blood. All receptors come from a woman aged 18-29 years in good health.

The chain combines TRBV21-1 with TRBJ2-7. TRBV21-1 corresponds to a pseudogene. The CDR3 sequence is 10 residues long. This chain's CDR3 is CASSSYEQYF. CDR3 coding DNA: TGTGCCAGCAGCTCCTACGAGCAGTACTTC.

This rearrangement joins TRBV7-2 to TRBJ2-3; perhaps TRBD1 as D (5 bases). The CDR3 runs to 15 residues. Between the trimmed V and J ends, which lost 5 bases and 2 bases, there was a span of 14 bases. Germline assignment: CDR1 SGHTA and CDR2 FQGNSA. CDR3 nucleotides: TGTGCCAGCAGCCTCAGACAGTTCCCCACAGATACGCAGTATTTT. Amino acid sequence: CASSLRQFPTDTQYF.

The chain joins TRBV5-1 to TRBJ2-6; D remains ambiguous. V lost 4 bases, J lost 3 bases, and 11 bases lay in between. The CDR3 has 15 residues. CDR1 and CDR2 (germline): SGHRS, YFSETQ. The CDR3 region is CASSPGPGGANVLTF. DNA for the CDR3: TGCGCCAGCAGCCCAGGTCCCGGTGGGGCCAACGTCCTGACTTTC.

The gene calls are TRBV28 and TRBJ2-3, with D possibly TRBD2 on 6 matching bases. V was shortened by 4 bases and J by 2 bases, with 13 bases between the two germline ends. This CDR3 is built from 15 residues. CDR1 is MDHEN, CDR2 SYDVKM, per germline. The chain's CDR3 is CASSSPGLDTDTQYF. The CDR3 bases are TGTGCCAGCAGTTCACCGGGACTGGACACAGATACGCAGTATTTT. The full variable domain, its missing parts supplied by reference TRBV28 and TRBJ2-3, is DVKVTQSSRYLVKRTGEKVFLECVQDMDHENMFWYRQDPGLGLRLIYFSYDVKMKEKGDIPEGYSVSREKKERFSLILESASTNQTSMYLCASSSPGLDTDTQYFGPGTRLTVL.

There are a few counts of this clone. DNA of the CDR3: TGTGCCAGCTCACCTCAGGGTATCGCGGCGTTCGCTGAAGCTTTCTTT. Its protein is CASSPQGIAAFAEAFF. The chain is built from TRBV18 and TRBJ1-1; possible D gene TRBD1, 5 bases. The CDR3 spans 16 residues. Germline V gives CDR1 KGHSH, CDR2 LQKENI. The V gene lost 3 bases and the J gene lost 6 bases, with 20 bases spanning the gap.

This chain links TRBV6-5 with TRBJ1-4, with D possibly TRBD1 on 5 matching bases. V was shortened by 8 bases and J by 2 bases, with 9 bases between the two germline ends. This CDR3 contains 13 residues. Looked up from germline, CDR1 is MNHEY and CDR2 is SVGAGI. The DNA of the CDR3 is TGTGCCAGCCGGGACTCTACTAATGAAAAACTGTTTTTT. It specifies CASRDSTNEKLFF.

CDR3 in amino acids: CASSHGQGFAQYF. Written as DNA, the CDR3 is TGTGCCAGCAGTCACGGACAGGGGTTTGCGCAGTACTTC. The V gene is TRBV27, the J gene TRBJ2-7; 9 bases line up with TRBD1. The J segment lost 9 bases and the V segment lost 5 bases, leaving 8 bases of the junction unmatched. The germline CDR1 and CDR2 sequences are MNHEY and SMNVEV (reference sequence). This CDR3 comprises 13 residues.

The rearrangement links TRBV5-1 to TRBJ2-1; D remains ambiguous. The CDR3 runs 16 residues. CDR1 and CDR2 (germline): SGHRS, YFSETQ. V was shortened by 0 bases and J by 3 bases, with 13 bases between the two germline ends. The CDR3 coding sequence is TGCGCCAGCAGCTTGGTCTCACAGACGGTCTACAATGAGCAGTTCTTC. Translated, it gives CASSLVSQTVYNEQFF.